Listed below are T cell receptor beta chains from one sample, sequenced in a study of identifying expanded T cells in peripheral blood. Clones were read by immunoSEQ multiplex PCR, and TCRdb kept only the in-frame ones, dropping some. The data hold some 96,000 clones, with 80% to 90% observed a single time. The sequencing sample was made of blood. The receptors stem from a person aged 18 to 75 in good health. The CDR3 runs from the conserved cysteine through the conserved F or W. The D gene is left open where the match is weak. Not every row has a clone size; where given, it reads once, few, many or a size class.

D,J,size,V,length,DNA,CDR3
NA,TRBJ1-6,few,TRBV27,15,TGTGCCAGCAGTTGGGGGGGCTCCTATAATTCACCCCTCCACTTT,CASSWGGSYNSPLHF
NA,TRBJ1-1,NA,TRBV19,11,TGTGCCAGTAGTATAAGACGTGAAGCTTTCTTT,CASSIRREAFF
TRBD1,TRBJ1-5,few,TRBV30,17,TGTGCCTGGAGTACCGGGCTGACAGGGACGAGCAATCAGCCCCAGCATTTT,CAWSTGLTGTSNQPQHF
NA,TRBJ1-2,NA,TRBV27,15,TGTGCCAGCAGCCCACGGGGGGGAGAGAACTATGGCTACACCTTC,CASSPRGGENYGYTF
NA,TRBJ1-1,NA,TRBV7-9,14,TGTGCCAGCAGCTTACAGGGAATGAACACTGAAGCTTTCTTT,CASSLQGMNTEAFF
NA,TRBJ1-1,few,TRBV30,14,TGTGCCTGGAGTGTACGGGGCCTGGGGACTGAAGCTTTCTTT,CAWSVRGLGTEAFF
NA,TRBJ2-6,few,TRBV7-9,14,TGTGCCAGCAGGAAGAACTCTGGGGCCAACGTCCTGACTTTC,CASRKNSGANVLTF
TRBD1,TRBJ2-3,NA,TRBV11-3,14,TGTGCCAGCAGCTTAGATCGCGGACAGGGTGCGCAGTATTTT,CASSLDRGQGAQYF
TRBD2,TRBJ2-2,NA,TRBV10-3,19,TGTGCCATTCCCCTCCCCCGCGGGACTAGCGGGACGGACACCGGGGAGCTGTTTTTT,CAIPLPRGTSGTDTGELFF
NA,TRBJ2-1,NA,TRBV5-1,11,TGCGCCAGCAGCCTAGATGCTGAGCAGTTCTTC,CASSLDAEQFF
NA,TRBJ1-1,NA,TRBV5-1,14,TGCGCCAGCAGCTTAGTGGTAGGGGACACTGAAGCTTTCTTT,CASSLVVGDTEAFF
NA,TRBJ2-6,NA,TRBV9,15,TGTGCCAGCAGCGCTAGGGTGGATGGGGCCAACGTCCTGACTTTC,CASSARVDGANVLTF
NA,TRBJ1-5,NA,TRBV13,14,TGTGCCAGCAGCTTAGGAGCAGGCAATCAGCCCCAGCATTTT,CASSLGAGNQPQHF
NA,TRBJ2-3,NA,TRBV5-6,13,TGTGCCAGCAGCTTGAGGGGGGTAGATACGCAGTATTTT,CASSLRGVDTQYF
TRBD1,TRBJ1-5,NA,TRBV6-5,15,TGTGCCAGCAGTTCCCACCAGGGGGGGGATCAGCCCCAGCATTTT,CASSSHQGGDQPQHF
NA,TRBJ1-5,NA,TRBV4-1,16,TGCGCCAGCAGCTATCGGGAGGGCGCTTCGAACCAGCCCCAGCATTTT,CASSYREGASNQPQHF
TRBD1,TRBJ1-1,NA,TRBV5-5,13,TGTGCCAGCAGCTTGGACAGGGGATTTCGGGCTTTCTTT,CASSLDRGFRAFF
TRBD1,TRBJ2-1,NA,TRBV18,16,TGTGCCAGCTCACCACTCGGGACAGGGGGTTACAATGAGCAGTTCTTC,CASSPLGTGGYNEQFF
TRBD2,TRBJ2-3,NA,TRBV29-1,14,TGCAGCGTTGGACTAGCGGGGCGCACAGATACGCAGTATTTT,CSVGLAGRTDTQYF
NA,TRBJ1-2,NA,TRBV5-4,14,TGTGCCAGCAGCTTGGCCACGGGTTCTCTTGGCTACACCTTC,CASSLATGSLGYTF
NA,TRBJ1-2,NA,TRBV5-1,14,TGCGCCAGCAGCCTACAGGGCCTAGTCTATGGCTACACCTTC,CASSLQGLVYGYTF
TRBD2,TRBJ2-3,NA,TRBV9,15,TGTGCCAGCAGCGGTAGCGGGAGGTTGGTAGATACGCAGTATTTT,CASSGSGRLVDTQYF
NA,TRBJ2-2,NA,TRBV27,14,TGTGCCAGCAGTTTGTATGGGAGCGGCGGGGAGCTGTTTTTT,CASSLYGSGGELFF
NA,TRBJ2-5,NA,TRBV6-5,15,TGTGCCAGCAGTTCCGTTGGGGGTACAAAGGAGACCCAGTACTTC,CASSSVGGTKETQYF
NA,TRBJ2-7,NA,TRBV2,11,TGTGCCAGCAATTCACAGGGCAATTGTCTCTTC,CASNSQGNCLF
NA,TRBJ2-2,NA,TRBV4-1,14,TGCGCCAGCAGCCAAACTAGCTACACCGGGGAGCTGTTTTTT,CASSQTSYTGELFF
TRBD1,TRBJ1-1,NA,TRBV6-6,15,TGTGCCAGCAGATACCGGACAGGGTTGCGGACTGAAGCTTTCTTT,CASRYRTGLRTEAFF
NA,TRBJ2-5,NA,TRBV5-4,13,TGTGCCAGCAGCTTGGGACAGCAAGAGACCCAGTACTTC,CASSLGQQETQYF
TRBD1,TRBJ1-1,NA,TRBV20-1,10,TGCAGTGCTAGGACAGGGGCAGCTTTCTTT,CSARTGAAFF
NA,TRBJ2-7,NA,TRBV7-7,13,TGTGCCAGCAGCTTAAGACCCCAGGGGGAGCAGTACTTC,CASSLRPQGEQYF
NA,TRBJ1-5,NA,TRBV30,14,TGTGCCTGGAGTGTGGGGCAGAGAAATCAGCCCCAGCATTTT,CAWSVGQRNQPQHF
NA,TRBJ2-7,NA,TRBV5-1,14,TGCGCCAGCAGCTTGGGAGGCGGGAAGGGCGAGCAGTACTTC,CASSLGGGKGEQYF
NA,TRBJ2-1,once,TRBV7-2,17,TGTGCCAGCAGCTCCCCACGGGGGGCAGGGTTTTGGAATGAGCAGTTCTTC,CASSSPRGAGFWNEQFF
NA,TRBJ1-1,NA,TRBV5-1,13,TGCGCCAGCAGCTTGTTAGGGAACACTGAAGCTTTCTTT,CASSLLGNTEAFF
NA,TRBJ2-7,NA,TRBV7-8,13,TGTGCCAGCAGCTTATTCGAATCCTACGAGCAGTACTTC,CASSLFESYEQYF
NA,TRBJ1-1,once,TRBV7-8,15,TGTGCCAGCAGCCTGGAGGGGGTCCAGAACACTGAAGCTTTCTTT,CASSLEGVQNTEAFF
NA,TRBJ1-1,once,TRBV9,14,TGTGCCAGCAGCGTAGTCCAACAGAGTACTGAAGCTTTCTTT,CASSVVQQSTEAFF
TRBD2,TRBJ2-3,NA,TRBV9,16,TGTGCCAGCAGCGTAGATGCGGGGGGGAGCACAGATACGCAGTATTTT,CASSVDAGGSTDTQYF
NA,TRBJ2-7,NA,TRBV5-6,14,TGTGCCAGCAGCTTGCCCAACAGAAGGTACGAGCAGTACTTC,CASSLPNRRYEQYF
NA,TRBJ1-3,NA,TRBV5-1,16,TGCGCCAGCAGCTTGGGTGGGGGTTTCTCTGGAAACACCATATATTTT,CASSLGGGFSGNTIYF
NA,TRBJ1-6,few,TRBV28,15,TGTGCCAGCAGCCCCTCGTACGGGAGAGGCTCACCCCTCCACTTT,CASSPSYGRGSPLHF
NA,TRBJ1-2,NA,TRBV5-3,14,TGTGCCAGAAGCTTGGGCCGGCCCTTATGGGGCTACACCTTC,CARSLGRPLWGYTF
NA,TRBJ2-1,NA,TRBV6-4,11,TGTGCCAGCACCTCAGGTACAATATGGTTCTTC,CASTSGTIWFF
NA,TRBJ2-7,once,TRBV18,15,TGTGCCAGCTCACCAGGCGGAGGCTCCAGGAACGAGCAGTACTTC,CASSPGGGSRNEQYF
TRBD2,TRBJ2-1,NA,TRBV14,15,TGTGCCAGCAGCCAAGCCCTAGCGGTAAACAATGAGCAGTTCTTC,CASSQALAVNNEQFF
NA,TRBJ1-3,NA,TRBV30,16,TGTGCCTGGAGTGGCCCCCGTTCCTACTCTGGAAACACCATATATTTT,CAWSGPRSYSGNTIYF
TRBD2,TRBJ2-7,few,TRBV6-6,14,TGTGCCAGCAGTCAGGCAGCGGGGGGGAACGAGCAGTACTTC,CASSQAAGGNEQYF
NA,TRBJ1-5,NA,TRBV6-1,13,TGTGCCAGCAGTTGGGTCCCGCGGCAGCCCCAGCATTTT,CASSWVPRQPQHF
TRBD2,TRBJ2-2,NA,TRBV19,16,TGTGCCAGTAGTGAAGGACTAGCGGGAATTACCGGGGAGCTGTTTTTT,CASSEGLAGITGELFF
NA,TRBJ1-1,NA,TRBV7-3,14,TGTGCCAGCAGTTATGTTGAGGGGAACACTGAAGCTTTCTTT,CASSYVEGNTEAFF
TRBD1,TRBJ1-3,NA,TRBV11-2,16,TGTGCCAGCAGCTTAAGACAGGGGGCCTCAGGAAACACCATATATTTT,CASSLRQGASGNTIYF
NA,TRBJ1-2,NA,TRBV5-4,15,TGTGCCAGCAGCTTGCCGTTCCTAGCTAACTATGGCTACACCTTC,CASSLPFLANYGYTF
NA,TRBJ1-1,NA,TRBV19,14,TGTGCCAGTAGTATCTCGGCTGGGAACACTGAAGCTTTCTTT,CASSISAGNTEAFF
NA,TRBJ2-2,few,TRBV18,17,TGTGCCAGCTCACCACGTCGGGGCCAGAGGGGCACCGGGGAGCTGTTTTTT,CASSPRRGQRGTGELFF
NA,TRBJ1-2,NA,TRBV6-1,12,TGTGCCAGCACCGCAGGGAGCTATGGCTACACCTTC,CASTAGSYGYTF